One sample yielded the 22 T cell receptor beta chains listed below, sequenced in a study of blood T cell repertoires in COVID-19. Method: immunoSEQ multiplex PCR; TCRdb's copy keeps in-frame clones and lacks some. The top ten clones hold over 8.5% of a sample with around 310,000 clones, roughly 86% of them seen once. The sample taken for sequencing was PBMCs or T cells enriched from blood (not recorded which). These receptors originate from a woman under 40 who had recovered from COVID-19.

The chain carries TRBV2 and TRBJ1-5; 7 nucleotides line up with TRBD1. The CDR3 has 15 residues. The J segment lost 5 bases and the V segment lost 1 base, leaving 5 bases of the junction unmatched. Germline V lookup: CDR1 SNHLY, CDR2 FYNNEI. CDR3 residues: CASSEERGQYQPQHF. Written as DNA, the CDR3 is TGTGCCAGCAGTGAAGAAAGGGGACAGTATCAGCCCCAGCATTTT.

The chain uses TRBV2 and TRBJ2-7, with a possible D match to TRBD1 (6 bases). Trimming shortened V by 6 bases and J by 2 bases, and 17 bases separated the two germline ends. The CDR3 has 15 amino acids. Per the germline V gene, CDR1 is SNHLY and CDR2 is FYNNEI. CDR3 loop: CASSVPGQITYEQYF. DNA of the CDR3: TGTGCCAGCAGCGTGCCGGGACAAATAACCTACGAGCAGTACTTC.

The rearrangement uses TRBV5-1 and TRBJ2-1; D not certain. The CDR3 contains 12 residues. V dropped 4 bases and J dropped 6 bases, with 8 bases sitting between them. CDR1 SGHRS and CDR2 YFSETQ come from the germline V gene. In DNA, the CDR3 is TGCGCCAGCAGCATCGACTCCAATGAGCAGTTCTTC. Residues: CASSIDSNEQFF.

The rearrangement joins TRBV27 to TRBJ2-1; the match to TRBD2 covers 7 bases. CDR3 length: 15 amino acids. V lost 5 bases to trimming and J lost 5 bases; unmatched junction nucleotides: 9. Looked up from germline, CDR1 is MNHEY and CDR2 is SMNVEV (reference sequence). The CDR3 loop is CASSPRTSRDNEQFF. The CDR3 DNA sequence: TGTGCCAGCAGTCCCCGGACTAGTCGAGACAATGAGCAGTTCTTC.

This clone was seen only a few times. The chain employs TRBV4-1 and TRBJ2-7; 11 bases match TRBD1. There are 14 residues in the CDR3. Germline values: CDR1 MGHRA, CDR2 YSYEKL. After removal of 3 bases from V and 5 bases from J, the junction contained 3 bases not matched to a gene. CDR3 nucleotide sequence: TGCGCCAGCAGCCAGGGACAGGGGGAGGACGAGCAGTACTTC. Translated, it gives CASSQGQGEDEQYF.

V and J are TRBV7-6 and TRBJ2-5; 7 bases agree with TRBD2. The V gene end was trimmed by 1 base and the J gene end by 7 bases; junction bases not matched to a gene: 9. Looked up from germline, CDR1 is SGHVS and CDR2 is FNYEAQ. This CDR3 spans 15 amino acids. Here the CDR3 reads CASSLVAGDSLTQYF. The CDR3 DNA reads as TGTGCCAGCAGCTTAGTCGCGGGAGATAGTTTGACCCAGTACTTC.

The chain links TRBV14 to TRBJ2-1; D possibly corresponds to TRBD1 (5 bases). The CDR3 is 16 amino acids. Trimming left V 4 bases short and J 5 bases short, with 18 bases between. Germline CDR1 is SGHDN and CDR2 is FVKESK. The CDR3 DNA is TGTGCCAGCAGCCCCAGGGTAGCAGGATTTGACAATGAGCAGTTCTTC. This encodes CASSPRVAGFDNEQFF. The variable domain in full, completed from reference TRBV14 and TRBJ2-1, reads EAGVTQFPSHSVIEKGQTVTLRCDPISGHDNLYWYRRVMGKEIKFLLHFVKESKQDESGMPNNRFLAERTGGTYSTLKVQPAELEDSGVYFCASSPRVAGFDNEQFFGPGTRLTVL.

The chain couples TRBV29-1 to TRBJ1-1; 7 bases line up with TRBD1. The CDR3 spans 12 residues. V trimming: 6 bases; J trimming: 7 bases; junction bases outside the gene matches: 8. Germline CDR1 SQVTM, CDR2 ANQGSEA. In DNA form, the CDR3 reads TGCAGCGTGCGGACAGGAATTAATGAAGCTTTCTTT. Residues: CSVRTGINEAFF.

This chain joins TRBV2 and TRBJ2-6, with 9 positions matching TRBD1. The V and J ends lost 5 bases and 1 base, in that order; junction bases with no gene match: 6. The CDR3 length is 17 residues. CDR1 is SNHLY and CDR2 is FYNNEI in the germline V gene. CDR3 DNA sequence: TGTGCCAGCAGTAGGGACAGGGTGGCTTCTGGGGCCAACGTCCTGACTTTC. This sequence encodes CASSRDRVASGANVLTF.

The chain couples TRBV27 to TRBJ2-1; 8 bases agree with TRBD2. Trimming cost V 7 bases and J 8 bases; bases outside gene matches: 16. CDR1 MNHEY and CDR2 SMNVEV come from the germline V gene (reference sequence). The CDR3 length is 16 residues. CDR3 amino acids: CASTRSGAGVFYEQFF. The CDR3 DNA follows: TGTGCCAGCACCCGTTCGGGAGCGGGAGTATTCTATGAGCAGTTCTTC.

The genes are TRBV11-2 and TRBJ2-7, with 9 positions matching TRBD1. From germline, CDR1 is SGHAT and CDR2 FQNNGV. The CDR3 has 13 amino acids. Losses at the gene ends were 6 bases for V and 4 bases for J; bases not matched to a gene: 4. The CDR3 region has the DNA TGTGCCAGCAGACAGACAGGGGGATACGAGCAGTACTTC. It is translated as CASRQTGGYEQYF.

The V call is TRBV4-1, the J call TRBJ2-1; TRBD2 matches 8 bases. CDR1 is MGHRA and CDR2 is YSYEKL in the germline V gene. V shed 1 base and J 5 bases; nucleotides not matched to a gene: 7. The CDR3 sequence is 16 residues long. This CDR3 reads CASSQGRVAGNNEQFF. CDR3 DNA: TGCGCCAGCAGCCAAGGGAGGGTAGCGGGAAACAATGAGCAGTTCTTC.

The J gene is TRBJ2-3, the V gene TRBV2, with 7 bases that match TRBD1. The germline gives CDR1 SNHLY, CDR2 FYNNEI. The CDR3 is made up of 14 amino acids. V lost 6 bases, J lost 7 bases, and 10 bases stayed unmatched. The CDR3 loop is CASSPGQSHHTQYF. The CDR3 bases are TGTGCCAGCAGCCCGGGACAGTCCCATCATACGCAGTATTTT. Full variable domain (missing parts from reference TRBV2 and TRBJ2-3): EPEVTQTPSHQVTQMGQEVILRCVPISNHLYFYWYRQILGQKVEFLVSFYNNEISEKSEIFDDQFSVERPDGSNFTLKIRSTKLEDSAMYFCASSPGQSHHTQYFGPGTRLTVL.

CDR3 sequence (DNA): TGTGCCAGCAGTTTTATGCGCGGGGGGCCCTACGAGCAGTACTTC. This translates into CASSFMRGGPYEQYF. The rearrangement joins TRBV28 to TRBJ2-7, with 8 bases matching TRBD2. Trimming at V came to 3 bases and at J to 2 bases, leaving 6 bases not matched to a gene. CDR3 size: 15 residues. Germline V gene sequence: CDR1 MDHEN, CDR2 SYDVKM. Combining the CDR3 with reference TRBV28 and TRBJ2-7 gives the whole variable domain DVKVTQSSRYLVKRTGEKVFLECVQDMDHENMFWYRQDPGLGLRLIYFSYDVKMKEKGDIPEGYSVSREKKERFSLILESASTNQTSMYLCASSFMRGGPYEQYFGPGTRLTVT.

V and J are TRBV3-1 (or the pseudogene TRBV3-2) and TRBJ2-5; 8 bases agree with TRBD2. The CDR3 consists of 14 residues. The germline V gene encodes CDR1 LGHDT and CDR2 YNNKEL (reference sequence). V was clipped by 4 bases and J by 3 bases; unmatched bases: 4. CDR3 coding DNA: TGTGCCAGCAGCCCGCGGGAGGCGGAAGAGACCCAGTACTTC. Translated: CASSPREAEETQYF.

V gene TRBV7-9 combines with J gene TRBJ2-3; TRBD2 is a possible D gene (6 bases). The germline V gene has CDR1 SEHNR and CDR2 FQNEAQ (reference sequence). The CDR3 length is 16 residues. Trimming removed 4 bases at V and 4 bases at J, with 18 bases between. This CDR3 is CASSSRLVVIPDTQYF. CDR3 in DNA: TGTGCCAGCAGCTCCCGACTAGTAGTTATCCCAGATACGCAGTATTTT. Supplemented by reference TRBV7-9 and TRBJ2-3, the full variable domain reads DTGVSQNPRHKITKRGQNVTFRCDPISEHNRLYWYRQTLGQGPEFLTYFQNEAQLEKSRLLSDRFSAERPKGSFSTLEIQRTEQGDSAMYLCASSSRLVVIPDTQYFGPGTRLTVL.

The gene calls are TRBV3-1 (or the pseudogene TRBV3-2) and TRBJ2-3; no reliable D call. The CDR3 runs to 14 residues. CDR1 is LGHDT, CDR2 YNNKEL, per germline (reference sequence). Trimming shortened V by 1 base and J by 6 bases, and 11 bases separated the two germline ends. This chain's CDR3 is CASSQGPLGDTQYF. In nucleotides, the CDR3 is TGTGCCAGCAGCCAAGGGCCGCTCGGGGATACGCAGTATTTT.

This clone has only one observation. The rearrangement joins TRBV30 to TRBJ1-1, with TRBD1 as a possible D gene (5 bases). The CDR3 runs 15 residues. The V end was cut by 1 base, the J end by 7 bases, with 19 bases between. In germline, CDR1 is GTSNPN, CDR2 SVGIG (reference sequence). The CDR3 DNA sequence: TGTGCCTGGAGTGCCAAGATTGGGGGGGGAGTTGAAGCTTTCTTT. Translation gives CAWSAKIGGGVEAFF.

The chain is built from TRBV4-3 and TRBJ2-7; TRBD2 is a possible D gene (5 bases). This CDR3 has 13 residues. Trimming left V 0 bases short and J 9 bases short, with 12 bases between. CDR1 and CDR2 from the germline V gene are LGHNA and YSLEER. CDR3 in DNA: TGCGCCAGCAGCCAAGATTCGAGGGTACCGCAGTACTTC. As protein: CASSQDSRVPQYF.

The V and J genes are TRBV6-5 and TRBJ2-3, with D tentatively TRBD1 (6 bases). The CDR3 is 16 amino acids. The V gene's germline CDR1 is MNHEY and CDR2 SVGAGI. Trimming shortened V by 0 bases and J by 0 bases, and 10 bases separated the two germline ends. CDR3 sequence: CASSYSTGTSTDTQYF. Here the CDR3 DNA reads TGTGCCAGCAGTTACTCGACAGGTACTAGCACAGATACGCAGTATTTT.

This sequence joins TRBV6-5 and TRBJ1-4; TRBD1 might be the D (5 bases). The germline gives CDR1 MNHEY, CDR2 SVGAGI. This CDR3 region has 15 residues. With 2 bases removed from V and 5 bases from J, the gap between germline ends came to 12 bases. The DNA for the CDR3 is TGTGCCAGCAGTTACATGGGCAGGGTAAATGAAAAACTGTTTTTT. This codes for CASSYMGRVNEKLFF.

The chain joins TRBV5-6 to TRBJ2-7; possible D gene TRBD1, 6 bases. CDR3 length: 14 amino acids. V lost 3 bases and J 1 base, leaving 11 bases between the germline ends. The germline V gene encodes CDR1 SGHDT and CDR2 YYEEEE. CDR3 loop: CASSSGTPSYEQYF. The DNA of the CDR3 is TGTGCCAGCAGCTCCGGGACACCTTCCTACGAGCAGTACTTC.